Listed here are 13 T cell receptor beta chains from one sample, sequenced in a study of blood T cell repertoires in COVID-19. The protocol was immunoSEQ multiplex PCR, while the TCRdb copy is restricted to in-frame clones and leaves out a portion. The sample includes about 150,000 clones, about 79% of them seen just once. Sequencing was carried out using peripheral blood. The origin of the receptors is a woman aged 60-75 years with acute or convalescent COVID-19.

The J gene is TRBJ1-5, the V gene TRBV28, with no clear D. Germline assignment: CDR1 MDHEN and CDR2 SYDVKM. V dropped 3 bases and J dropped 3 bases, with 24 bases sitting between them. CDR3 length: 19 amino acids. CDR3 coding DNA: TGTGCCAGCAGTTTGATATTGATCAGTAGCCGATCCCACAATCAGCCCCAGCATTTT. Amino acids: CASSLILISSRSHNQPQHF. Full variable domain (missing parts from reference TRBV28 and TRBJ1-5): DVKVTQSSRYLVKRTGEKVFLECVQDMDHENMFWYRQDPGLGLRLIYFSYDVKMKEKGDIPEGYSVSREKKERFSLILESASTNQTSMYLCASSLILISSRSHNQPQHFGDGTRLSIL.

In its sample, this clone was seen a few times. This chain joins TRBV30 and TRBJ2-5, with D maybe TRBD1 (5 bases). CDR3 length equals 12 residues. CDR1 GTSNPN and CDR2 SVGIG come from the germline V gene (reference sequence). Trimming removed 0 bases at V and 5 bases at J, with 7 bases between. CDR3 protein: CAWSVKGETQYF. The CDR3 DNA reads TGTGCCTGGAGTGTAAAGGGGGAGACCCAGTACTTC.

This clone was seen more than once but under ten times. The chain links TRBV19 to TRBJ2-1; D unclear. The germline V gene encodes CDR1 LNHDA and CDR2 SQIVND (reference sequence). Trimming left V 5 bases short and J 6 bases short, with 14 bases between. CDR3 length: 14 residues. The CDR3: CASSPRLRGNEQFF. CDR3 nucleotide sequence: TGTGCCAGTAGTCCCCGTCTCCGAGGCAATGAGCAGTTCTTC.

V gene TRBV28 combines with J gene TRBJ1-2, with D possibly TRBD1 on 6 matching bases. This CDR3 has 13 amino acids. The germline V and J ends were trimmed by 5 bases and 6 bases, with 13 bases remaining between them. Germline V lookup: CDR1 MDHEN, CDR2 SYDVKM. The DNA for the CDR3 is TGTGCCAGCAGTAGCTACAGGGTGAATGGCTACACCTTC. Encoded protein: CASSSYRVNGYTF.

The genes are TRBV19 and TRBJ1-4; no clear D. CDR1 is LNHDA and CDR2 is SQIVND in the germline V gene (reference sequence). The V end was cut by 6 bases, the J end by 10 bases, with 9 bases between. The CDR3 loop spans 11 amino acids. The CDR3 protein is CASSEAGKLFF. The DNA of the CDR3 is TGTGCCAGTAGCGAAGCTGGAAAACTGTTTTTT. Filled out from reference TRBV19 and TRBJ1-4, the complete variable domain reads DGGITQSPKYLFRKEGQNVTLSCEQNLNHDAMYWYRQDPGQGLRLIYYSQIVNDFQKGDIAEGYSVSREKKESFPLTVTSAQKNPTAFYLCASSEAGKLFFGSGTQLSVL.

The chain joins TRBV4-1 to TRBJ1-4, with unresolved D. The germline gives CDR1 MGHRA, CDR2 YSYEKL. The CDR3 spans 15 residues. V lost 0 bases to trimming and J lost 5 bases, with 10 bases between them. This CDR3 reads CASSQERRVNEKLFF. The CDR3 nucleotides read TGCGCCAGCAGCCAAGAGAGGCGAGTGAATGAAAAACTGTTTTTT.

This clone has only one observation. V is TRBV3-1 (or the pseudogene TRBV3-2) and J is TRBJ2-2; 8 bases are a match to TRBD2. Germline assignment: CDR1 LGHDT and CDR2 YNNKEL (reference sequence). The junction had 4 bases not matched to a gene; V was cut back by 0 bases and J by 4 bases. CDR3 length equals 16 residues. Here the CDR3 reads CASSQDPGGPTGELFF. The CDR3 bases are TGTGCCAGCAGCCAAGATCCGGGGGGGCCCACCGGGGAGCTGTTTTTT.

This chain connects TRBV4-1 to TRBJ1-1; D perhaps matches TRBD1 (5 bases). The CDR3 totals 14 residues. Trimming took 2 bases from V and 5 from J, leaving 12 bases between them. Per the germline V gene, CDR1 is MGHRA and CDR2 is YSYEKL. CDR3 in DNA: TGCGCCAGCAGCCAATGGAGGGGTGGGACTGAAGCTTTCTTT. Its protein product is CASSQWRGGTEAFF.

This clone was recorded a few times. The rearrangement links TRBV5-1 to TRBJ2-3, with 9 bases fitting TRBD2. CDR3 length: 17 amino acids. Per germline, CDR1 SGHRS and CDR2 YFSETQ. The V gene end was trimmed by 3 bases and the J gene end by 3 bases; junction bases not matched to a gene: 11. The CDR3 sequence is CASSWDSGGERTDTQYF. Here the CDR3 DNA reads TGCGCCAGCAGCTGGGATAGCGGGGGAGAAAGGACAGATACGCAGTATTTT.

The CDR3 sequence is CASSKTPGLAGGDNEQFF. The CDR3 DNA sequence: TGCGCCAGCAGCAAGACCCCGGGACTAGCGGGGGGGGACAATGAGCAGTTCTTC. The rearrangement links TRBV4-1 to TRBJ2-1; 16 nucleotides match TRBD2. The CDR3 has 18 amino acids. Germline values: CDR1 MGHRA, CDR2 YSYEKL. The junction had 9 bases not matched to a gene; V was cut back by 5 bases and J by 5 bases.

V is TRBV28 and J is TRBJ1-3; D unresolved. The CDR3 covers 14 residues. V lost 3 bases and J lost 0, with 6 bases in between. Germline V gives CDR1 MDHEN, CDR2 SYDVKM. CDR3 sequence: CASSFYSSGNTIYF. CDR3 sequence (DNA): TGTGCCAGCAGTTTTTACAGCTCTGGAAACACCATATATTTT.

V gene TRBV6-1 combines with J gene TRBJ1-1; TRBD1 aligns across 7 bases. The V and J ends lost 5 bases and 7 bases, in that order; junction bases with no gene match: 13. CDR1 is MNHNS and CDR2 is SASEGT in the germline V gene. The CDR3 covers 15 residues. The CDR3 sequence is CASSKGTVSTGEAFF. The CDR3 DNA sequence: TGTGCCAGCAGTAAAGGGACAGTATCTACGGGTGAAGCTTTCTTT.

This CDR3 is CASRSGTGVRDTEAFF. CDR3 DNA sequence: TGTGCCAGCAGGTCCGGGACAGGGGTTCGGGACACTGAAGCTTTCTTT. J is TRBJ1-1 and V is TRBV6-6, with 10 bases that match TRBD1. Germline CDR1 reads MNHNY; CDR2 reads SVGAGI (reference sequence). Losses at the gene ends were 6 bases for V and 3 bases for J; bases not matched to a gene: 10. The length of the CDR3 is 16 residues.